Listed here are 9 T cell receptor beta chains from one sample, sequenced in a study of Siglec-9 on CD8 T cells in melanoma. Sequencing was performed with immunoSEQ multiplex PCR; in TCRdb, only in-frame clones are kept and a portion is missing. The table lists roughly 1,400 clones, around 66% of them singletons. The specimen was Siglec-9+ CD8+ T cells sorted from blood. The receptors derive from a human donor in good health.

V gene TRBV9 combines with J gene TRBJ2-1; TRBD2 might be the D (5 bases). Germline assignment: CDR1 SGDLS and CDR2 YYNGEE. The ends were cut back, 0 bases at V and 0 bases at J, with 7 bases in the middle. CDR3 length: 15 residues. The CDR3 region is CASSVGGDSYNEQFF. The CDR3 DNA reads as TGTGCCAGCAGCGTAGGGGGAGACTCCTACAATGAGCAGTTCTTC.

This clone is a singleton in its sample. The chain combines TRBV6-1 with TRBJ1-5, with 7 nucleotides matching TRBD1. The V and J ends lost 7 bases and 2 bases, in that order; junction bases with no gene match: 5. Germline CDR1 reads MNHNS; CDR2 reads SASEGT. The CDR3 consists of 14 residues. CDR3 in DNA: TGTGCCAGCACTTTAGGGGGCGGCAATCAGCCCCAGCATTTT. It is translated as CASTLGGGNQPQHF.

This clone came up once. This chain uses TRBV6-4 with TRBJ2-1, with 9 bases aligning to TRBD2. The CDR3 loop spans 14 amino acids. Germline V gene sequence: CDR1 MRHNA, CDR2 SNTAGT. J was trimmed by 8 bases and V by 4 bases; bases with no gene match: 6. DNA for the CDR3: TGTGCCAGCAGTGTGAGCGGGGGGATGGATGAGCAGTTCTTC. This gives the protein CASSVSGGMDEQFF.

In its sample, this clone ranks as large. The chain uses TRBV6-4 and TRBJ2-2, with TRBD1 matching 8 bases. The CDR3 has 15 amino acids. With V trimmed by 2 bases and J by 1 base, 0 bases remained unmatched. Germline V gene lookup returns CDR1 MRHNA and CDR2 SNTAGT. CDR3 coding DNA: TGTGCCAGCAGTGACGGGACAGGGAACACCGGGGAGCTGTTTTTT. Its translation: CASSDGTGNTGELFF.

This clone has more than one count but fewer than ten. The J gene is TRBJ2-3, the V gene TRBV6-4; the D gene is possibly TRBD2 (5 bases). Germline loops: CDR1 MRHNA, CDR2 SNTAGT. This CDR3 has 14 amino acids. The V and J ends lost 5 bases and 1 base respectively, with 10 bases between them. The CDR3 here is CASSPAGGTDTQYF. The CDR3 DNA reads as TGTGCCAGCAGTCCGGCGGGTGGCACAGATACGCAGTATTTT.

This chain connects TRBV7-9 to TRBJ2-1; TRBD2 aligns across 8 bases. This CDR3 region has 19 residues. CDR1 SEHNR and CDR2 FQNEAQ come from the germline V gene (reference sequence). The junction had 14 bases not matched to a gene; V was cut back by 4 bases and J by 0 bases. The CDR3 bases are TGTGCCAGCAGCTATCCCGGGACTAGAGTACAAAGCTCCTACAATGAGCAGTTCTTC. Its protein product is CASSYPGTRVQSSYNEQFF.

This chain joins TRBV2 and TRBJ2-1; D remains ambiguous. Germline V gene lookup returns CDR1 SNHLY and CDR2 FYNNEI. V lost 4 bases and J 3 bases, leaving 19 bases between the germline ends. The CDR3 is made up of 17 amino acids. In nucleotides, the CDR3 is TGTGCCAGCAGTGCGGTCGCCGTGACCCGCCACTACAATGAGCAGTTCTTC. It yields the protein CASSAVAVTRHYNEQFF.

This clone has only a few counts. This rearrangement joins TRBV6-1 to TRBJ2-6; D not resolved. V shed 5 bases and J shed 0 bases, with 8 bases lying between them. This CDR3 comprises 15 residues. Germline CDR1 reads MNHNS; CDR2 reads SASEGT. CDR3 sequence: CASSISSSGANVLTF. The CDR3 region has the DNA TGTGCCAGCAGTATCAGCAGCTCTGGGGCCAACGTCCTGACTTTC.

The chain links TRBV6-5 to TRBJ1-2; D might be TRBD1 (6 bases). This CDR3 is built from 13 residues. In germline, CDR1 is MNHEY, CDR2 SVGAGI. The germline V and J ends were trimmed by 2 bases and 6 bases, with 10 bases remaining between them. The CDR3 bases are TGTGCCAGCAGTTACGCAGGGGCGGATGGCTACACCTTC. The encoded protein is CASSYAGADGYTF.